This T cell receptor beta chain was identified in a study of OX40 agonist ivuxolimab in advanced cancers. Study summary: While on treatment, patients had intravenous ivuxolimab at 0.01 to 10 mg/kg every 2 weeks.

CDR3 size: 15 residues. Trimming removed 3 bases from V and 2 bases from J; junction bases left unmatched: 4. Per germline, CDR1 LGHNA and CDR2 YNFKEQ. Remarks on this clone: Its specificity is not known.

Regarding the study as a whole: Specificity for antigen went undetermined in the expanded peripheral T cells.

Only in-frame clones appear in the TCRdb table, and some are missing; sequencing was by immunoSEQ multiplex PCR. The sample records 57,000 or so clones, roughly 89% being singletons. This specimen was CD4+ or CD8+ T cells sorted from blood, taken in a trial of the OX40 agonist ivuxolimab. The J gene is TRBJ1-3, the V gene TRBV4-2, with 7 bases that match TRBD1. The receptor's source is an adult with an advanced solid tumor such as melanoma, head and neck, liver or kidney cancer. The CDR3 DNA sequence: TGTGCCAGCAGCCAGGGTCAGGGGGCTGGAAACACCATATATTTT. Translated, it gives CASSQGQGAGNTIYF.